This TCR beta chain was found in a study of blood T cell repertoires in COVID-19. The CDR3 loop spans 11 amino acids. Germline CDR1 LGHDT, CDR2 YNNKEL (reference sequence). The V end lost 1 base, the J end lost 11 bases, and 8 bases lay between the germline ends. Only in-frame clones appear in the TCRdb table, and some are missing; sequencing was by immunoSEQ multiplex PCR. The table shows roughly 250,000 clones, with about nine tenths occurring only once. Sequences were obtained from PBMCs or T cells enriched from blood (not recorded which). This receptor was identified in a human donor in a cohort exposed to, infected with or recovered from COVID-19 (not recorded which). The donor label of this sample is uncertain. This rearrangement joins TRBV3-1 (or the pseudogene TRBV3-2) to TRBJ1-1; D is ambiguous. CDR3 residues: CASSQVGSAFF. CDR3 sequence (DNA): TGTGCCAGCAGCCAAGTCGGGTCCGCTTTCTTT.